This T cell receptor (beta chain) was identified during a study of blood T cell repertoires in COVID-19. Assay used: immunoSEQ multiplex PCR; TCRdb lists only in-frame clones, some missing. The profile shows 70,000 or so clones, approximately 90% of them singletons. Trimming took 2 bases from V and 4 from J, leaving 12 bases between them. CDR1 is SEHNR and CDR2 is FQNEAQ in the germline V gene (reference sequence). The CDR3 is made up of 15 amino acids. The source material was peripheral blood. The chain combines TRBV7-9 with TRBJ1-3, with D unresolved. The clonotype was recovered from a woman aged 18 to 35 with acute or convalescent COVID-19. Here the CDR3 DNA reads TGTGCCAGCAGCTTATTGGGTGCCAGGGGAAACACCATATATTTT. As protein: CASSLLGARGNTIYF.